This section outlines one T cell receptor beta chain sequence together with its context. Method: immunoSEQ multiplex PCR; TCRdb's copy keeps in-frame clones and lacks some. Of about 160,000 clones in the sample, around 90% were seen once. This CDR3 has 15 amino acids. Germline V gives CDR1 KGHSH, CDR2 LQKENI. V shed 6 bases, J shed 5 bases, and the junction held 11 bases outside the gene matches. This sample stems from a study of T cell responses to AZD1222 COVID-19 vaccine. Source: peripheral blood, taken 28 days after the second AZD1222 dose. V usage is TRBV18 and J usage is TRBJ1-1; TRBD1 aligns across 8 bases. The clonotype originates from an adult who received the AZD1222 COVID-19 vaccine. The CDR3 loop reads CASSPTGQGATEAFF. CDR3 in DNA: TGTGCCAGCTCCCCCACAGGGCAGGGGGCGACTGAAGCTTTCTTT.